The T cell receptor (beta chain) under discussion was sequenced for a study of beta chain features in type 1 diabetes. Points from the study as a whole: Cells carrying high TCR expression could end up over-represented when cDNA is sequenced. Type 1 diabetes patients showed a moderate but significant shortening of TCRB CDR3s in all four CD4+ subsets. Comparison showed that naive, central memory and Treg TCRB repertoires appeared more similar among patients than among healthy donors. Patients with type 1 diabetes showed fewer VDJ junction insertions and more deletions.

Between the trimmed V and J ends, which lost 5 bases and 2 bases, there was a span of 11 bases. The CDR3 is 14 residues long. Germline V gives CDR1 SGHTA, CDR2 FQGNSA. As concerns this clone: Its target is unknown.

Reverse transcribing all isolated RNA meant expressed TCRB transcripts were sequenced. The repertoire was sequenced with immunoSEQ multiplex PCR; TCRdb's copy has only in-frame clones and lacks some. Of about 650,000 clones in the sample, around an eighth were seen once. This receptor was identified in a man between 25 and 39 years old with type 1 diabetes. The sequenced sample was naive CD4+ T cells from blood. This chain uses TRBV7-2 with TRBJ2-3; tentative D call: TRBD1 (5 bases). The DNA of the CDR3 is TGTGCCAGCAGCCCAGGGCATTCCACAGATACGCAGTATTTT. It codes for CASSPGHSTDTQYF.